This T cell receptor (beta chain) comes out of a study of blood T cells in healthy people across ages. The second PCR ran about 6 to 12 cycles with a sample-barcoded 5' primer and J-beta primers. A minimum of 2.5 million CDR3-containing paired-end reads was obtained for each sample. TCRdb re-called the 5' RACE reads with MiXCR, one entry per CDR3 protein. The sample includes over a million distinct CDR3 sequences, over 35% seen only once; the top ten take about 20%. The authors drew around 11 milliliters of peripheral blood from each donor. This sequence was found in an older woman in good health. Sequenced material: blood.

The CDR3 coding sequence is TGTGCCAGCTCACCTTCCGTTCAGCGACTTGAAGAGACCCAGTACTTC. Amino acids: CASSPSVQRLEETQYF. This chain connects TRBV18 to TRBJ2-5, with D hard to call. From germline, CDR1 is KGHSH and CDR2 LQKENI. The V gene lost 3 bases and the J gene lost 3 bases, with 17 bases spanning the gap. The CDR3 totals 16 residues.